This T cell receptor beta chain was identified during a study of spatial heterogeneity in lung cancer (dated by TCRdb to the late 2010s). Describing the broader study: Beta-chain transcripts were consistently detected in greater numbers than alpha-chain transcripts, which likely reflects a higher abundance of beta-chain transcripts. Both alpha and beta chains were TCR-sequenced in samples taken at surgery, namely 220 tumor regions, around 70 matched nontumor lung samples and 50 to 60 PBMC samples. In non-small cell lung cancer, the study quantitatively compared TCR alpha and beta repertoires across several tumor regions, matched nontumor lung, and blood. The study linked features of the TCR repertoire to counts of nonsynonymous mutations, which were determined by whole-exome sequencing of tumor tissue. In the raw uncorrected reads, each unique combination of TCR and UMI appeared on average more than ten times. What the research found in general, with its limitations: Additional single-cell paired TCR alpha and beta sequencing was considered necessary to confirm, at a functional level, the hypothesis that regional TCRs recognize regional mutations. Ubiquitous expanded tumor TCRs were detected in blood more often at tumor resection than at routine follow-up.

In its sample, this clonotype was seen many times. Its antigen has not been determined. There are no base qualities to consult, and no much larger clone falls within one base. This specimen's time point label, interpreted: sample taken at primary tumor resection. Without any cell sorting, TCR sequencing was performed on whole RNA extracted either from tumor and nontumor lung tissue or from cryopreserved PBMC samples. Donors were some 70 patients with early-stage, untreated non-small cell lung cancer from the lung TRACERx cohort. A patient was chosen for TCR sequencing only when enough RNA was available from at least two tumor regions. Library preparation was by 5' RACE. The instrument was a NextSeq 500. To allow correction of PCR and sequencing errors, the TCR library protocol tagged every TCR cDNA molecule with a unique molecular identifier. The study's processing was this. TCR identification, UMI-based error correction and CDR3 extraction were performed with Decombinator tools. Expanded TCRs were defined as those above a frequency of 2 per 1,000, corresponding to the top 1% of the tumor frequency distribution. Each repertoire was subsampled 100 times to 5,000 TCRs, after which Renyi diversity was computed with the R vegan package. CDR3 similarity networks were built from amino acid triplet string-kernel similarity, with CDR3s being connected when pairwise similarity was above 0.82. The public sequencing data were trimmed at Q25 with fastp and processed into clonotypes with MiXCR by TCRdb, which kept only in-frame beta chains. Identical CDR3 proteins give one entry, which carries the most common genes and DNA. TCRdb, rather than the study authors, made the V and J calls. The sample table holds tens of thousands of distinct CDR3 sequences, of which 9.5% to 15% were seen once. The top ten clonotypes cover approximately 39% of the sample.

Spanning cysteine to phenylalanine, the CDR3 consists of 12 amino acids. Only CDR3 DNA is held: 36 bases, read in frame from base 1. Per the germline V gene, SGHTA is the CDR1 and FQGNSA is the CDR2. V gives up 5 bases and J gives up 4 bases, and the segment between their germline ends measures 8 bases. Sequenced material: PBMCs, taken at surgery. The source of this sequence is a male donor with early-stage non-small cell lung cancer. The chain employs TRBV7-2 and TRBJ2-5; no D gene is confidently identified. The base sequence is TGTGCCAGCAGCCCCAACTCAGAGACCCAGTACTTC. Its translation is CASSPNSETQYF.